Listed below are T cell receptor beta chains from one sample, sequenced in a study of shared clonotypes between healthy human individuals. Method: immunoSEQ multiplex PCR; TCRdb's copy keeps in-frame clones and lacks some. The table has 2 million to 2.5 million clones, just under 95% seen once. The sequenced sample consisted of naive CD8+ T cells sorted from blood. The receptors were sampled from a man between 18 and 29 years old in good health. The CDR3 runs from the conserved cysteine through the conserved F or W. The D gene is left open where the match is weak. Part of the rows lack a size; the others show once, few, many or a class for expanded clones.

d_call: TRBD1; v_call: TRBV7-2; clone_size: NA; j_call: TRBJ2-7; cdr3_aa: CASSPFSGTGYEQYF; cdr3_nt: TGTGCCAGCAGCCCTTTCTCCGGGACAGGCTACGAGCAGTACTTC
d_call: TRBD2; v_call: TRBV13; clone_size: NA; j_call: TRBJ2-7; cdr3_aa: CASSYLAGGTGEQYF; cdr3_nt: TGTGCCAGCAGCTACTTAGCGGGAGGGACCGGAGAGCAGTACTTC
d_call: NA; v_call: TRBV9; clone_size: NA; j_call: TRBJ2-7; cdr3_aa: CASSVGGAPYEQYF; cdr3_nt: TGTGCCAGCAGCGTAGGGGGGGCTCCCTACGAGCAGTACTTC
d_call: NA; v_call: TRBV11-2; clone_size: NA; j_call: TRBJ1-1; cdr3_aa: CASSLDVGRTEAFF; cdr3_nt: TGTGCCAGCAGCTTAGATGTAGGGAGGACTGAAGCTTTCTTT
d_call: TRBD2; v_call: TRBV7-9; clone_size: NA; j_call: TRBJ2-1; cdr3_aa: CASSLAGEANEQFF; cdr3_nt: TGTGCCAGCAGCTTGGCGGGGGAGGCCAATGAGCAGTTCTTC
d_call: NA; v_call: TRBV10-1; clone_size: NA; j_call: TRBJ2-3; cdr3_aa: CASSGPDTDTQYF; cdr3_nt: TGCGCCAGCAGTGGACCCGACACAGATACGCAGTATTTT
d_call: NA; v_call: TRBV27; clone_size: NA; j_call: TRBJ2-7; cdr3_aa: CASWATDSPEQYF; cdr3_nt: TGTGCCAGCTGGGCAACCGACAGCCCGGAGCAGTACTTC
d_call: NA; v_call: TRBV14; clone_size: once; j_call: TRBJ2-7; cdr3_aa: CASSQGYSYEQYF; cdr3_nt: TGTGCCAGCAGCCAGGGGTACTCCTACGAGCAGTACTTC
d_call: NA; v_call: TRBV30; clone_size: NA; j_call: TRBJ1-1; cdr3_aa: CAWSVRGHTEAFF; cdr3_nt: TGTGCCTGGAGTGTACGGGGCCACACTGAAGCTTTCTTT
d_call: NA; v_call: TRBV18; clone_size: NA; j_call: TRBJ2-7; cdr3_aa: CASSPGRAYEQYF; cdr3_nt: TGTGCCAGCTCACCCGGCAGAGCCTACGAGCAGTACTTC
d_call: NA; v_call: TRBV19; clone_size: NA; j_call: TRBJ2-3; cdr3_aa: CASSILGDTDTQYF; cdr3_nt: TGTGCCAGTAGTATACTCGGAGACACAGATACGCAGTATTTT
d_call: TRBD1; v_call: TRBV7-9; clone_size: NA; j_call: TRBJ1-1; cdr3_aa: CASSLNRDRGTEAFF; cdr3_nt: TGTGCCAGCAGCTTAAACCGGGACAGGGGCACTGAAGCTTTCTTT
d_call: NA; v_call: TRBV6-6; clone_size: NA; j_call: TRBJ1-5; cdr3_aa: CASSLTGLQHF; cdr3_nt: TGTGCCAGCAGTCTTACGGGGCTCCAGCATTTT
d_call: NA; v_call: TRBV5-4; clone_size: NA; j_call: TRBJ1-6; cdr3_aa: CASTGGSDSPLHF; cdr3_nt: TGTGCCAGTACGGGGGGGAGTGATTCACCCCTCCACTTT
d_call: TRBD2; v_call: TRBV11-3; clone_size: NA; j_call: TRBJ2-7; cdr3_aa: CASSFGLAEEQYF; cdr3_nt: TGTGCCAGCAGCTTCGGACTAGCGGAAGAGCAGTACTTC
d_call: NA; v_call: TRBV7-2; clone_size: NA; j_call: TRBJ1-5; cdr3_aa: CASSLAILNQPQHF; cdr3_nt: TGTGCCAGCAGCTTAGCGATTTTAAATCAGCCCCAGCATTTT
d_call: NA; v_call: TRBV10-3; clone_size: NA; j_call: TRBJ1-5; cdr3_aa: CAISNGAYGVGQPQHF; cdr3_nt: TGTGCCATCAGTAACGGGGCCTACGGGGTAGGGCAGCCCCAGCATTTT
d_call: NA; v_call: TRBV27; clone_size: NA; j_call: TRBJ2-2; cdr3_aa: CASSLVRIHANTGELFF; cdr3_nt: TGTGCCAGCAGTTTGGTCCGGATTCACGCGAACACCGGGGAGCTGTTTTTT
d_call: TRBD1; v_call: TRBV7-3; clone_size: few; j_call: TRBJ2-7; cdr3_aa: CASSLDRGYEQYF; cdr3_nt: TGTGCCAGCAGCTTAGACAGGGGCTACGAGCAGTACTTC
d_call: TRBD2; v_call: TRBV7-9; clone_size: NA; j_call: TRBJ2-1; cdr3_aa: CASSLPSGRKDNEQFF; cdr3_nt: TGTGCCAGCAGCTTACCTAGCGGGAGGAAAGACAATGAGCAGTTCTTC
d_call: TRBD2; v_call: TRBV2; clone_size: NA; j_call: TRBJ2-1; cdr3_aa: CASISSGSSYNEQFF; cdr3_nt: TGTGCCAGCATTTCTAGCGGGAGCTCCTACAATGAGCAGTTCTTC
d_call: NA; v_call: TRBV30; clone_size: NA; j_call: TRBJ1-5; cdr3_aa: CAWSVGSNQPQHF; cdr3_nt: TGTGCCTGGAGTGTGGGTAGCAATCAGCCCCAGCATTTT
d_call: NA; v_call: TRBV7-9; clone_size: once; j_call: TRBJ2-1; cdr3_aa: CASLELLYNEQFF; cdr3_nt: TGTGCCAGCCTCGAATTGCTGTACAATGAGCAGTTCTTC
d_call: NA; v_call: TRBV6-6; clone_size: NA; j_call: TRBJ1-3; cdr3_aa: CASSPGGSGNTIYF; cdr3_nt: TGTGCCAGCAGCCCAGGAGGCTCTGGAAACACCATATATTTT
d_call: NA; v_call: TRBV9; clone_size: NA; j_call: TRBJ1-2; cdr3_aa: CASSVGPANYGYTF; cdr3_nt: TGTGCCAGCAGCGTAGGACCCGCTAACTATGGCTACACCTTC
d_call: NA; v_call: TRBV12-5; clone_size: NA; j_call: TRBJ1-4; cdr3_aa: CASGLLPGNMREEKLFF; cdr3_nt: TGTGCTAGTGGTTTGCTCCCCGGGAATATGCGGGAAGAAAAACTGTTTTTT
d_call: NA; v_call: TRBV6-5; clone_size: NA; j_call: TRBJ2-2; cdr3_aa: CASSYGERAGELFF; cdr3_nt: TGTGCCAGCAGTTACGGCGAGCGCGCCGGGGAGCTGTTTTTT
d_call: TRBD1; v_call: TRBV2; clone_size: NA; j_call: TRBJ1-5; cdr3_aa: CASRADRGFYQPQHF; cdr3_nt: TGTGCCAGCAGAGCCGACAGGGGGTTTTATCAGCCCCAGCATTTT
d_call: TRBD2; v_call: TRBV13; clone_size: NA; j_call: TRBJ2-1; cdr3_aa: CASSPGLAGGPEVNEQFF; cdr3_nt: TGTGCCAGCAGCCCGGGACTAGCGGGAGGGCCTGAGGTCAATGAGCAGTTCTTC
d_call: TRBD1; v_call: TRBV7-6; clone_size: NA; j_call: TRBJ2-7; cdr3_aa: CASSSRQPGQGLEQYF; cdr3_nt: TGTGCCAGCAGCTCCAGACAACCGGGACAGGGGCTCGAGCAGTACTTC
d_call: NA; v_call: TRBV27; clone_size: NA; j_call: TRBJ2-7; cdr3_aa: CASSYGVGVSYEQYF; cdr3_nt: TGTGCCAGCAGTTATGGAGTAGGGGTCTCCTACGAGCAGTACTTC
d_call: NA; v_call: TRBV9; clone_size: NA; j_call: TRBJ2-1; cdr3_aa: CASSVGVMDSGDNEQFF; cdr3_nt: TGTGCCAGCAGCGTAGGTGTGATGGACTCGGGGGACAATGAGCAGTTCTTC
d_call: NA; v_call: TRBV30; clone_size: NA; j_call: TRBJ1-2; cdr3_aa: CAFEGGEHGYTF; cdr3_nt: TGTGCTTTTGAAGGCGGGGAACATGGCTACACCTTC
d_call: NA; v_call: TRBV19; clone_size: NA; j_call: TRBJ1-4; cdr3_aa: CASSRESREKLFF; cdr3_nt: TGTGCCAGTAGTCGGGAATCCCGGGAAAAACTGTTTTTT
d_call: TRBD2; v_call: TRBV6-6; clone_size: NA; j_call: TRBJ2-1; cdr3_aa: CASQTSGSYNEQFF; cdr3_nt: TGTGCCAGCCAGACTAGCGGGAGTTACAATGAGCAGTTCTTC
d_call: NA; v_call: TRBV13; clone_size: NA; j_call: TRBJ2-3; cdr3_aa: CASSLEPRVVF; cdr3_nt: TGTGCCAGCAGCTTAGAGCCCCGGGTCGTTTTT
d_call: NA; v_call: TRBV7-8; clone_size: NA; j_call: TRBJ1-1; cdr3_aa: CASSLDGRAFF; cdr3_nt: TGTGCCAGCAGCTTAGATGGCAGAGCTTTCTTT
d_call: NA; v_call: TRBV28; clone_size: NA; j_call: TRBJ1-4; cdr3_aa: CASSWSRVGGEKLFF; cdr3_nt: TGTGCCAGCAGTTGGTCCCGGGTTGGCGGTGAAAAACTGTTTTTT
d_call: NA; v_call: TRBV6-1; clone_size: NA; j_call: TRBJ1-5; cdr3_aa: CASSEVGNNQPQHF; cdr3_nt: TGTGCCAGCAGTGAAGTCGGGAACAATCAGCCCCAGCATTTT
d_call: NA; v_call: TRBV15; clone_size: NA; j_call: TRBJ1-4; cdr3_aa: CATRYEEKLFF; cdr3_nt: TGTGCCACCAGATACGAGGAAAAACTGTTTTTT
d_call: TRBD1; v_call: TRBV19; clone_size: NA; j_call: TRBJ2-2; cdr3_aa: CASSTGGGELFF; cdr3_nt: TGTGCCAGTAGTACAGGGGGCGGGGAGCTGTTTTTT
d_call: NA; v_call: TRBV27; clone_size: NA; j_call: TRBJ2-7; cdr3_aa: CASSLGRGYEQYF; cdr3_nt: TGTGCCAGCAGTTTAGGCAGGGGCTACGAGCAGTACTTC
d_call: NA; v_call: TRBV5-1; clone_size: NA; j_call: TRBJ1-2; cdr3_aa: CASSETDYGYTF; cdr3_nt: TGCGCCAGCAGCGAGACAGACTATGGCTACACCTTC
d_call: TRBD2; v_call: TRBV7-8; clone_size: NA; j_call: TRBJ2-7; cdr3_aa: CASCPETSLGWSEQYF; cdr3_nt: TGTGCCAGCTGCCCCGAGACTAGCCTTGGTTGGTCCGAGCAGTACTTC
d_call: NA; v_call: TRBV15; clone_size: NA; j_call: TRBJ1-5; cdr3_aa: CATSRVMQSQPQHF; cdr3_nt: TGTGCCACCAGCAGAGTCATGCAGAGTCAGCCCCAGCATTTT
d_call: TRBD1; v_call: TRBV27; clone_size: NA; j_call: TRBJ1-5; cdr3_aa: CASSLTGGEGNQPQHF; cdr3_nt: TGTGCCAGCAGCCTGACAGGGGGCGAAGGCAATCAGCCCCAGCATTTT
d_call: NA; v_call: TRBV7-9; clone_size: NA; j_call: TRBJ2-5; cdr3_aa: CASSLPIPSGAQTKETQYF; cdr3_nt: TGTGCCAGCAGCTTACCCATACCTTCGGGGGCCCAGACCAAAGAGACCCAGTACTTC
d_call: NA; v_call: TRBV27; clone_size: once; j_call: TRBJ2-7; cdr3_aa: CASSFRDADEQYF; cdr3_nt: TGTGCCAGCAGTTTCCGCGACGCCGACGAGCAGTACTTC